The 2 T cell receptor beta chains below come from one sample, sequenced in a study of blood T cell repertoires in COVID-19. Profiled with immunoSEQ multiplex PCR; TCRdb holds only in-frame clones, not every one. Of roughly 43,000 clones in the sample, just over 85% were seen once. Sequencing was carried out using peripheral blood. All receptors come from a man between 60 and 70 years old with active COVID-19.

The V call is TRBV5-1, the J call TRBJ1-2; 8 bases fit TRBD1. Germline V gene data show CDR1 as SGHRS and CDR2 as YFSETQ. The CDR3 sequence is 16 residues long. The V segment lost 3 bases and the J segment 3 bases; nucleotides outside the gene matches: 10. The CDR3 region has the DNA TGCGCCAGCAGCTCGCGCCAGGGGGCAGCTGACTATGGCTACACCTTC. Encoded protein: CASSSRQGAADYGYTF.

J is TRBJ1-3 and V is TRBV28, with D possibly matching TRBD1 (5 bases). Trimming cost V 1 base and J 2 bases, with 12 bases left between them. Germline loops: CDR1 MDHEN, CDR2 SYDVKM. The CDR3 length is 16 residues. CDR3 bases: TGTGCCAGCAGTTTATTTTGGGGGGTGGCTGGAAACACCATATATTTT. Its translation is CASSLFWGVAGNTIYF.